Below, one T cell receptor (beta chain) is given with its context. Its target is not known. These data originate in a study of cytomegalovirus exposure and HLA in healthy donors. The study, taken as a whole, reports: Certain sequence variants were highly shared and formed a cluster, and this cluster was likely a sequencing artifact. Information on immune exposure was restricted to one variable (CMV serostatus).

CDR3 length: 15 residues. Germline V gene lookup returns CDR1 SGHDN and CDR2 FVKESK. The V and J ends lost 1 base and 6 bases, in that order; junction bases with no gene match: 9. PCR amplification relied on 60 Vbeta primers (plus 13 Jbeta primers). Produced via immunoSEQ multiplex PCR; TCRdb's table is partial and in-frame only. The sample holds 85,000 to 130,000 clones, roughly 85% seen once. Input material: PBMCs. This receptor was identified in a man aged 60 to 69 in good health and CMV-seropositive. The chain has TRBV14 and TRBJ2-7, with 7 bases identical to TRBD1. DNA of the CDR3: TGTGCCAGCAGCCAAGCTTTAGGGGGCAAGGGCGAGCAGTACTTC. Its translation is CASSQALGGKGEQYF.